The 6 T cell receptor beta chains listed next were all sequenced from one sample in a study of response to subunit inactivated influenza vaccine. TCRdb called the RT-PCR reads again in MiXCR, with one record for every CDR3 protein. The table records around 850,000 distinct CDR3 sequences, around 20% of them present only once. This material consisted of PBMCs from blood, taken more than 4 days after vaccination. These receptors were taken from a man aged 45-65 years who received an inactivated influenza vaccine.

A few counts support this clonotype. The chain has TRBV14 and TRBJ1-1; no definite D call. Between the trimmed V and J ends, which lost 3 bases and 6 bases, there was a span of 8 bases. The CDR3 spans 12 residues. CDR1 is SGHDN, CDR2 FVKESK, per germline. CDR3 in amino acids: CASSQGLSEAFF. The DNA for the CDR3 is TGTGCCAGCAGCCAGGGGTTGTCTGAAGCTTTCTTT.

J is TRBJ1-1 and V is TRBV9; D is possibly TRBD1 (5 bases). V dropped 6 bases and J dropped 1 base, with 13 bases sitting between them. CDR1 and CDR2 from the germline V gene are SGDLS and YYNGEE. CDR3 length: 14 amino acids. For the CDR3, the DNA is TGTGCCAGCACCTTGGGAAGGGGGAACACTGAAGCTTTCTTT. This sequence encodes CASTLGRGNTEAFF. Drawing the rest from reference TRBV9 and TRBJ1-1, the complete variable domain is DSGVTQTPKHLITATGQRVTLRCSPRSGDLSVYWYQQSLDQGLQFLIQYYNGEERAKGNILERFSAQQFPDLHSELNLSSLELGDSALYFCASTLGRGNTEAFFGQGTRLTVV.

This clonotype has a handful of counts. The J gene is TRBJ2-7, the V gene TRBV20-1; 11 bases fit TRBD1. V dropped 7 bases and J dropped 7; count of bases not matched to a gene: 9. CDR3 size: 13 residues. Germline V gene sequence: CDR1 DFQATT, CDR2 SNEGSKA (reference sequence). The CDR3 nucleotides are TGCAGTGTCCGGGACAGGGGGTCTCGAGAGCAGTACTTC. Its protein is CSVRDRGSREQYF.

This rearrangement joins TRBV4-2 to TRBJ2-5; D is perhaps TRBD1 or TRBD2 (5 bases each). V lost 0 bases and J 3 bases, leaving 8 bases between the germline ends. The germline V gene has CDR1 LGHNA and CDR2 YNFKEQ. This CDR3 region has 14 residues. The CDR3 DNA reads TGTGCCAGCAGCCAAGAACAGGAGGAAGAGACCCAGTACTTC. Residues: CASSQEQEEETQYF.

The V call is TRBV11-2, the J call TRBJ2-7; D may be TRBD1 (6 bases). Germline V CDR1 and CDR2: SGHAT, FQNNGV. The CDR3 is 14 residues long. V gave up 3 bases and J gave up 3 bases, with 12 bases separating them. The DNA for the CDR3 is TGTGCCAGCAGCTTCCAAGGGACATACTACGAGCAGTACTTC. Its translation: CASSFQGTYYEQYF.

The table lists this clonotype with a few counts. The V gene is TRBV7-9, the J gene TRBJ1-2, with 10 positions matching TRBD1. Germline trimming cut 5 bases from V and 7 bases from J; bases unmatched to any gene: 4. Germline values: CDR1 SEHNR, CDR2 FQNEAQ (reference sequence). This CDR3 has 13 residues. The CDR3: CASSRDRGGGYTF. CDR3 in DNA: TGTGCCAGCAGCCGGGACAGGGGAGGTGGCTACACCTTC.